Listed below are T cell receptor beta chains from one sample, sequenced in a study of blood T cell repertoires in COVID-19. Using immunoSEQ multiplex PCR, the repertoire was profiled, and TCRdb retains in-frame clones only, with some absent. The data hold 200,000 to 250,000 clones, with more than 75% observed a single time. Sequenced input: PBMCs or T cells enriched from blood (not recorded which). The receptor set was obtained from a young man in a cohort exposed to, infected with or recovered from COVID-19 (not recorded which). Each CDR3 is given with its conserved first and last residue. D genes are given only for firm matches. Not all rows give a size; the values are once, few, many and, for expanded clones, a class.

TRBV7-6,NA,NA,TRBJ1-1,CASSSTRMNTEAFF,TGTGCCAGCAGCTCGACAAGGATGAACACTGAAGCTTTCTTT
TRBV5-4,once,TRBD2,TRBJ2-2,CASSLGLAGIRNKNTGELFF,TGTGCCAGCAGCTTGGGATTAGCGGGAATACGAAATAAGAACACCGGGGAGCTGTTTTTT
TRBV7-9,NA,NA,TRBJ2-1,CASSLAPAGVSNEQFF,TGTGCCAGCAGCTTAGCTCCTGCTGGAGTGTCCAATGAGCAGTTCTTC
TRBV27,NA,NA,TRBJ1-1,CASSLETGTEAFF,TGTGCCAGCAGTTTAGAGACGGGCACTGAAGCTTTCTTT
TRBV28,NA,NA,TRBJ2-7,CASSSGGPYEQYF,TGTGCCAGCAGCTCAGGAGGCCCCTACGAGCAGTACTTC
TRBV6-5,NA,NA,TRBJ2-7,CASSTGQKQYF,TGTGCCAGCAGTACCGGACAGAAGCAGTACTTC
TRBV9,NA,NA,TRBJ1-1,CASSVVDTNTEAFF,TGTGCCAGCAGCGTAGTAGACACCAACACTGAAGCTTTCTTT
TRBV25-1,NA,NA,TRBJ2-1,CASSRNSGSYNEQFF,TGTGCCAGCAGTCGGAACAGCGGATCCTACAATGAGCAGTTCTTC
TRBV11-3,once,NA,TRBJ2-2,CASSTWGSPGATGELFF,TGTGCCAGCAGCACATGGGGCTCGCCTGGGGCCACCGGGGAGCTGTTTTTT
TRBV19,NA,NA,TRBJ2-1,CASKIGSAYNEQFF,TGTGCCAGCAAGATAGGGAGCGCCTACAATGAGCAGTTCTTC
TRBV5-5,NA,NA,TRBJ2-7,CASSTLGAALLDEQYF,TGTGCCAGCAGCACATTGGGGGCAGCTCTACTGGACGAGCAGTACTTC
TRBV9,few,TRBD1,TRBJ2-5,CASSLPGTEETQYF,TGTGCCAGCAGCTTACCCGGGACAGAGGAGACCCAGTACTTC
TRBV5-1,NA,TRBD1,TRBJ2-2,CASSPDRGNTGELFF,TGCGCCAGCAGCCCAGACAGGGGTAACACCGGGGAGCTGTTTTTT
TRBV4-2,NA,TRBD2,TRBJ2-2,CASSQDWGRLLAGSFIEELFF,TGTGCCAGCAGCCAAGATTGGGGTAGACTATTAGCGGGGTCATTTATTGAGGAGCTGTTTTTT
TRBV7-9,NA,TRBD2,TRBJ2-3,CASSLGLAGANTDTQYF,TGTGCCAGCAGCTTGGGACTAGCGGGAGCAAACACAGATACGCAGTATTTT
TRBV3-1/TRBV3-2,NA,TRBD1,TRBJ1-6,CASSRGQGANNSPLHF,TGTGCCAGCAGCCGCGGACAGGGGGCTAATAATTCACCCCTCCACTTT
TRBV4-1,NA,NA,TRBJ1-2,CASSQDIYGYTF,TGCGCCAGCAGCCAAGATATCTATGGCTACACCTTC
TRBV9,NA,NA,TRBJ2-2,CASSVILTGELFF,TGTGCCAGCAGCGTGATACTCACCGGGGAGCTGTTTTTT
TRBV4-2,NA,TRBD2,TRBJ2-1,CASSLSSSGTSDEQFF,TGTGCCAGCAGCCTAAGTTCTAGCGGGACTTCTGATGAGCAGTTCTTC
TRBV28,NA,NA,TRBJ1-5,CASSLSGGPDQPQHF,TGTGCCAGCAGTTTAAGTGGAGGGCCGGATCAGCCCCAGCATTTT
TRBV28,NA,NA,TRBJ2-7,CASSLQAYEQYF,TGTGCCAGCAGTTTACAGGCCTACGAGCAGTACTTC
TRBV19,NA,TRBD1,TRBJ1-4,CASSSLTGGNEKLFF,TGTGCCAGTAGTTCCCTGACAGGGGGCAACGAAAAACTGTTTTTT
TRBV13,NA,TRBD2,TRBJ2-7,CASSLATDPTSGRTYEQYF,TGTGCCAGCAGCTTAGCGACAGATCCGACTAGCGGGAGGACCTACGAGCAGTACTTC
TRBV2,NA,NA,TRBJ1-2,CASTRGGNQNGYTF,TGTGCCAGCACCCGAGGGGGAAACCAAAATGGCTACACCTTC
TRBV15,NA,NA,TRBJ2-7,CATSREGQGENEQYF,TGTGCCACCAGCAGAGAGGGGCAGGGTGAGAACGAGCAGTACTTC
TRBV7-2,NA,TRBD1,TRBJ2-7,CASSLQGTGEPEQYF,TGTGCCAGCAGCTTACAGGGGACAGGGGAACCCGAGCAGTACTTC
TRBV6-2/TRBV6-3,NA,NA,TRBJ1-1,CASSYRTVQINTEAFF,TGTGCCAGCAGTTACAGGACAGTTCAAATCAACACTGAAGCTTTCTTT
TRBV4-3,once,NA,TRBJ1-1,CASSQDRGPGLNLNTEAFF,TGCGCCAGCAGCCAAGATAGGGGACCGGGACTCAACCTGAACACTGAAGCTTTCTTT
TRBV7-2,NA,NA,TRBJ1-3,CASSLRLQPGNTIYF,TGTGCCAGCAGCTTAAGGTTACAGCCTGGAAACACCATATATTTT
TRBV19,once,TRBD2,TRBJ2-1,CASTFRLAGATSNYNEQFF,TGTGCCAGTACGTTCCGGCTAGCGGGAGCTACTTCAAACTACAATGAGCAGTTCTTC
TRBV28,NA,TRBD1,TRBJ1-1,CASSFPTTGSSFSNTEAFF,TGTGCCAGCAGTTTCCCAACGACAGGGTCCTCCTTCTCTAACACTGAAGCTTTCTTT
TRBV28,NA,TRBD2,TRBJ2-3,CASSPLETSGTDTQYF,TGTGCCAGCAGTCCGCTCGAGACTAGCGGCACAGATACGCAGTATTTT
TRBV5-1,NA,TRBD1,TRBJ1-2,CASSYERTGGLGYTF,TGCGCCAGCAGTTACGAACGGACAGGGGGTCTTGGCTACACCTTC
TRBV28,NA,NA,TRBJ1-4,CASSLTGFNEKLFF,TGTGCCAGCAGTTTGACTGGATTTAATGAAAAACTGTTTTTT
TRBV6-4,NA,TRBD2,TRBJ2-2,CASSELAGGSNTGELFF,TGTGCCAGCAGTGAACTAGCGGGAGGCTCGAACACCGGGGAGCTGTTTTTT
TRBV3-1/TRBV3-2,once,NA,TRBJ2-1,CASSTTGNEQFF,TGTGCCAGCAGCACCACGGGTAATGAGCAGTTCTTC
TRBV2,NA,NA,TRBJ2-1,CASSESRGSGYNEQFF,TGTGCCAGCAGTGAAAGCAGAGGGAGCGGCTACAATGAGCAGTTCTTC
TRBV5-6,NA,TRBD1,TRBJ2-2,CASSLGTGARTGELFF,TGTGCCAGCAGCCTTGGGACAGGGGCGCGGACCGGGGAGCTGTTTTTT